This T cell receptor beta chain was found in a study of blood T cell repertoires in COVID-19. Turning to the study itself: Samples of COVID-19 (acute and convalescent) were obtained from the United States, Italy and Spain. PBMCs, B-cell-depleted T cells, or T cells provided the cDNA or gDNA that made up the material.

V lost 4 bases to trimming and J lost 10 bases, with 13 bases between them. The CDR3 consists of 12 residues. CDR1 and CDR2 (germline): LGHDT, YNNKEL (reference sequence). In its sample, this clone was seen once. Authors' data handling: Researchers report that nucleated cell counts were estimated from reference gene primer amplification. TCRdb's table, derived via immunoSEQ multiplex PCR, lists solely in-frame clones and lacks some. That table gives V, J and clone size, and the DNA gave D and trimming. The table has approximately 260,000 clones, roughly nine tenths seen once. The origin of this receptor is a woman aged 40 to 50 who had recovered from COVID-19. The chain is built from TRBV3-1 (or the pseudogene TRBV3-2) and TRBJ1-1; weak D call: TRBD1 (6 bases). What was sequenced was peripheral blood. The CDR3 region has the DNA TGTGCCAGCAGCCCAGGGGCCAACGGAGCTTTCTTT. It specifies CASSPGANGAFF.